These 14 T cell receptor beta chains were sequenced from one sample in a study of CD8+ T cells in alopecia areata. The sequencing template was cDNA reverse transcribed from extracted RNA. Assay used: immunoSEQ multiplex PCR; TCRdb lists only in-frame clones, some missing. Of 110,000 or so clones in the sample, roughly 66% are singletons; the top ten hold approximately 2.8%. The sample consisted of CD4+ T cells sorted from blood. These receptors were taken from a human donor in good health.

About this clone itself: Additional DNA sequences in this sample encode the identical CDR3. The rearrangement links TRBV5-4 to TRBJ2-5; tentative D call: TRBD2 (6 bases). The CDR3 loop spans 14 amino acids. With 1 base removed from V and 5 bases from J, the gap between germline ends came to 12 bases. CDR1 is SGHNT and CDR2 is YYREEE in the germline V gene (reference sequence). The CDR3 nucleotides read TGTGCCAGCAGCTTGACCAGCGGAGGGGAGACCCAGTACTTC. It translates to CASSLTSGGETQYF.

Relative to its sample, this clone is medium-sized. The chain is built from TRBV14 and TRBJ1-3; D possibly corresponds to TRBD1 (5 bases). Trimming removed 2 bases at V and 2 bases at J, with 13 bases between. Germline CDR1 reads SGHDN; CDR2 reads FVKESK. CDR3 length equals 16 residues. This CDR3 reads CASSQTQGFPGNTIYF. The CDR3 bases are TGTGCCAGCAGCCAAACTCAGGGATTCCCTGGAAACACCATATATTTT.

The chain has TRBV12-5 and TRBJ1-1, with 7 bases lining up with TRBD1. The germline V gene encodes CDR1 LGHNT and CDR2 FRNRAP. The CDR3 consists of 16 residues. V lost 4 bases and J lost 5; bases outside the gene matches: 13. Written as DNA, the CDR3 is TGTGCTAGTGGTTCGCAAGCCACTTTACAGGGGACTGAAGCTTTCTTT. Protein product: CASGSQATLQGTEAFF. Supplemented by reference TRBV12-5 and TRBJ1-1, the full variable domain reads DARVTQTPRHKVTEMGQEVTMRCQPILGHNTVFWYRQTMMQGLELLAYFRNRAPLDDSGMPKDRFSAEMPDATLATLKIQPSEPRDSAVYFCASGSQATLQGTEAFFGQGTRLTVV.

J is TRBJ2-2 and V is TRBV6-5; TRBD2 might be the D (7 bases). Germline V gene lookup returns CDR1 MNHEY and CDR2 SVGAGI. The CDR3 loop spans 16 amino acids. Trimming removed 0 bases from V and 4 bases from J, with 12 bases in between. Here the CDR3 reads CASSYSTGGPTGELFF. CDR3 in DNA: TGTGCCAGCAGTTACTCTACCGGGGGGCCCACCGGGGAGCTGTTTTTT.

As for this clone: This same CDR3 is encoded by further DNA sequences in the sample. The V gene is TRBV5-6, the J gene TRBJ2-5; D assignment may be TRBD1 or TRBD2 (5 bases each). CDR3 length: 13 amino acids. V shed 4 bases and J shed 1 base, with 8 bases lying between them. CDR1 and CDR2 from the germline V gene are SGHDT and YYEEEE. Here the CDR3 reads CASSPGAQETQYF. In DNA form, the CDR3 reads TGTGCCAGCAGCCCCGGGGCCCAAGAGACCCAGTACTTC. The whole variable domain, filled in from reference TRBV5-6 and TRBJ2-5, reads DAGVTQSPTHLIKTRGQQVTLRCSPKSGHDTVSWYQQALGQGPQFIFQYYEEEERQRGNFPDRFSGHQFPNYSSELNVNALLLGDSALYLCASSPGAQETQYFGPGTRLLVL.

The chain combines TRBV30 with TRBJ2-3; 7 nucleotides line up with TRBD2. The CDR3 is 12 amino acids. Germline CDR1 is GTSNPN and CDR2 is SVGIG (reference sequence). The trim removed 1 base at V and 8 bases at J, leaving 3 bases unmatched. This CDR3 reads CAWSDSGGTQYF. DNA for the CDR3: TGTGCCTGGAGTGACTCGGGGGGTACGCAGTATTTT.

This chain joins TRBV27 and TRBJ1-5; D gene uncertain. Trimming cost V 5 bases and J 2 bases, with 16 bases left between them. The germline CDR1 and CDR2 sequences are MNHEY and SMNVEV (reference sequence). The length of the CDR3 is 16 residues. The CDR3 protein is CASSPHARQGNQPQHF. For the CDR3, the DNA is TGTGCCAGCAGTCCTCACGCGCGTCAGGGCAATCAGCCCCAGCATTTT.

The gene calls are TRBV25-1 and TRBJ1-6, with TRBD1 identical over 10 bases. The CDR3 loop spans 13 amino acids. Germline V lookup: CDR1 MGHDK, CDR2 SYGVNS. The trim removed 8 bases at V and 9 bases at J, leaving 4 bases unmatched. As DNA, the CDR3 is TGTGCCAGCGGGGACAGGGGAGGTTCACCCCTCCACTTT. Amino acids: CASGDRGGSPLHF. The full variable domain, its missing parts supplied by reference TRBV25-1 and TRBJ1-6, is EADIYQTPRYLVIGTGKKITLECSQTMGHDKMYWYQQDPGMELHLIHYSYGVNSTEKGDLSSESTVSRIRTEHFPLTLESARPSHTSQYLCASGDRGGSPLHFGNGTRLTVT.

V and J are TRBV6-5 and TRBJ2-3, with D perhaps matching TRBD1 (5 bases). V lost 6 bases and J lost 2, with 15 bases in between. CDR1 MNHEY and CDR2 SVGAGI come from the germline V gene. The CDR3 spans 15 residues. The CDR3, as DNA: TGTGCCAGCAGCCAGGAAAGGGGCCCCACAGATACGCAGTATTTT. As protein: CASSQERGPTDTQYF.

V usage is TRBV5-4 and J usage is TRBJ1-1; the D is unclear. Trimming removed 3 bases at V and 4 bases at J, with 19 bases between. Germline assignment: CDR1 SGHNT and CDR2 YYREEE (reference sequence). This CDR3 has 16 residues. The CDR3 spells CASSSPYLGIITEAFF. The CDR3 DNA sequence: TGTGCCAGCAGCTCTCCTTACTTGGGAATTATCACTGAAGCTTTCTTT.

This chain links TRBV25-1 with TRBJ1-2; D is possibly TRBD1 (5 bases). The CDR3 length is 12 residues. Trimming took off 7 bases at V and 7 bases at J, with 13 bases between the two ends. CDR1 and CDR2 from the germline V gene are MGHDK and SYGVNS. CDR3 DNA sequence: TGTGCCAGCAATGGGGAGAGGGGTGGCTACACCTTC. It translates to CASNGERGGYTF.

This clone was observed a handful of times. The rearrangement links TRBV29-1 to TRBJ2-4, with D unclear. Germline CDR1 is SQVTM and CDR2 is ANQGSEA. V lost 6 bases, J lost 2 bases, and 14 bases lay in between. This CDR3 spans 14 amino acids. CDR3 DNA: TGCAGCGTCGCAGACACCAACCCCAAAAACATTCAGTACTTC. Encoded protein: CSVADTNPKNIQYF.

The genes are TRBV5-1 and TRBJ2-5; D is perhaps TRBD2 (5 bases). Trimming removed 0 bases at V and 5 bases at J, with 8 bases between. Germline CDR1 is SGHRS and CDR2 is YFSETQ. CDR3 length equals 13 residues. The CDR3 bases are TGCGCCAGCAGCTTGGCCGGGGTTGAGACCCAGTACTTC. Translated, it gives CASSLAGVETQYF.

The CDR3 reads CASRSGPLASNYEQYF. Written as DNA, the CDR3 is TGTGCCAGCAGATCCGGGCCACTCGCAAGTAACTACGAGCAGTACTTC. The chain employs TRBV5-6 and TRBJ2-5; D remains unclear. The DNA end is more similar to TRBJ2-7, so the J call may be wrong. CDR1 is SGHDT and CDR2 is YYEEEE in the germline V gene. The CDR3 runs to 16 residues.